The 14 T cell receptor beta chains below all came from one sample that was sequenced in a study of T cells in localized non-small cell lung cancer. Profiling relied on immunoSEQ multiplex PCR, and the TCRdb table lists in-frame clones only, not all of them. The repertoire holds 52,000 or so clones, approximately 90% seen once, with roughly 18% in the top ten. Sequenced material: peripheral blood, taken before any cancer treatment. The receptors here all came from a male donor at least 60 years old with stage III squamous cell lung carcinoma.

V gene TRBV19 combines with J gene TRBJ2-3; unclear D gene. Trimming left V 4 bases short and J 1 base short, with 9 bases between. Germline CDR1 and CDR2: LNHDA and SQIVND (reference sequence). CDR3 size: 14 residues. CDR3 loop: CASSSGWRTDTQYF. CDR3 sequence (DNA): TGTGCCAGTAGTAGCGGCTGGCGCACAGATACGCAGTATTTT.

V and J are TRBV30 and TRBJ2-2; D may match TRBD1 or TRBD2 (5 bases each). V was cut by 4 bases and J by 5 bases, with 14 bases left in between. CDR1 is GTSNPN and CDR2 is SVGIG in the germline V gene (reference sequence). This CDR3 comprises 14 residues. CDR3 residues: CAWNPPGATGELFF. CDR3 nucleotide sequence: TGTGCCTGGAACCCCCCCGGGGCTACCGGGGAGCTGTTTTTT.

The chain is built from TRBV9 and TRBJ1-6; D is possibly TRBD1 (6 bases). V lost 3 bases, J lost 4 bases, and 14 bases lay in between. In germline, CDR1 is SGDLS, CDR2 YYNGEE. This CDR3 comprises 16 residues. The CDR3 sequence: CASSGGGDWYNSPLHF. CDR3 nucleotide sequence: TGTGCCAGCAGCGGTGGGGGCGACTGGTATAATTCACCCCTCCACTTT. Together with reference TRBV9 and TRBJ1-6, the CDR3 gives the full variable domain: DSGVTQTPKHLITATGQRVTLRCSPRSGDLSVYWYQQSLDQGLQFLIQYYNGEERAKGNILERFSAQQFPDLHSELNLSSLELGDSALYFCASSGGGDWYNSPLHFGNGTRLTVT.

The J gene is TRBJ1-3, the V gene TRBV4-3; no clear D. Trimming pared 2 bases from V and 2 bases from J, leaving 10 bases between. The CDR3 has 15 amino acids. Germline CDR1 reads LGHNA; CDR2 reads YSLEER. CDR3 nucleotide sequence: TGCGCCAGCAGCCAACAACCTAACACTGGAAACACCATATATTTT. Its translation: CASSQQPNTGNTIYF.

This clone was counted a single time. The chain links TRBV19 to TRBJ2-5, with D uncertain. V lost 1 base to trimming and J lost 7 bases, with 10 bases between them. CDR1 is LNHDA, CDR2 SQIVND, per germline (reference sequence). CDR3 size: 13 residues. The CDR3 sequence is CASSIGRLGTQYF. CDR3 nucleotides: TGTGCCAGTAGTATAGGACGGCTGGGGACCCAGTACTTC.

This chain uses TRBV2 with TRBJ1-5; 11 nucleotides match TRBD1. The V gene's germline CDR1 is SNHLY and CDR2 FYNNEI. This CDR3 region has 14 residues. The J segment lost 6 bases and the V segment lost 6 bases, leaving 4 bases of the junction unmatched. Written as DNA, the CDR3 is TGTGCCAGCAGGAATGGGACAGGGGGTCAGCCCCAGCATTTT. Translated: CASRNGTGGQPQHF. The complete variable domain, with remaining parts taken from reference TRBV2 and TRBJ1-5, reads EPEVTQTPSHQVTQMGQEVILRCVPISNHLYFYWYRQILGQKVEFLVSFYNNEISEKSEIFDDQFSVERPDGSNFTLKIRSTKLEDSAMYFCASRNGTGGQPQHFGDGTRLSIL.

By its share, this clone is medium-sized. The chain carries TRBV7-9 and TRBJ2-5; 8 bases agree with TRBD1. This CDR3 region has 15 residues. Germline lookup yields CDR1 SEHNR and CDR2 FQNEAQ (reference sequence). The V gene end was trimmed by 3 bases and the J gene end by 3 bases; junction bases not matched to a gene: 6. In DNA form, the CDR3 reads TGTGCCAGCAGCTTTTTTGGACAGGGAAAAGAGACCCAGTACTTC. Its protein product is CASSFFGQGKETQYF.

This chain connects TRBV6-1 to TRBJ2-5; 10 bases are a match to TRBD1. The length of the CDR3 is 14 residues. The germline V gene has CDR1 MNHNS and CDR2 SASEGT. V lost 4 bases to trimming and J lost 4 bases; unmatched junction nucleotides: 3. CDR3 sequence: CASSGTGGSETQYF. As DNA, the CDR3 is TGTGCCAGCAGTGGGACAGGGGGTTCAGAGACCCAGTACTTC.

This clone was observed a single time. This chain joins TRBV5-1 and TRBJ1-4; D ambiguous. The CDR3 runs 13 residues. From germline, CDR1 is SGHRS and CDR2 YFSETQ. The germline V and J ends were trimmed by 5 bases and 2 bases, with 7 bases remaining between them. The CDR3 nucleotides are TGCGCCAGCAGGCCGGGGACTAATGAAAAACTGTTTTTT. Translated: CASRPGTNEKLFF.

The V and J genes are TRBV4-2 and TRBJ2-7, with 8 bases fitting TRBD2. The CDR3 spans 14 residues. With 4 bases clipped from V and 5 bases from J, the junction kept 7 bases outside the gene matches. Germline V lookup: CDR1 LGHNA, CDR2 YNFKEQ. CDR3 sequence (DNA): TGTGCCAGCAGCCCTACGGGGGGGGACAACGAGCAGTACTTC. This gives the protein CASSPTGGDNEQYF.

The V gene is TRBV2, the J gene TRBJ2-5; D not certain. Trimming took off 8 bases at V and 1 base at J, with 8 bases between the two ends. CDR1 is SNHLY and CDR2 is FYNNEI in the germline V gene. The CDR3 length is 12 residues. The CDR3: CASLGRQETQYF. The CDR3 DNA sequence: TGTGCCAGCCTGGGCCGCCAAGAGACCCAGTACTTC.

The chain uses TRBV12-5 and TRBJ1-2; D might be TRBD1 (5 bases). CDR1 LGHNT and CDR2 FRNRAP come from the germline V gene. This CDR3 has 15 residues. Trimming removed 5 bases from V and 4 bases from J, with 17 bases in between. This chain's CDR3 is CASGPDRILGYGYTF. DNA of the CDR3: TGTGCTAGTGGTCCCGACAGAATTCTCGGCTATGGCTACACCTTC.

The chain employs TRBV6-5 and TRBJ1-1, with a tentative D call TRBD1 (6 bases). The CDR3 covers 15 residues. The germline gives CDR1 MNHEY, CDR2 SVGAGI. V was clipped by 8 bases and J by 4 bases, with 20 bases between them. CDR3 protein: CASVFGGQGSTEAFF. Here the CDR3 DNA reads TGTGCCAGCGTATTCGGGGGACAAGGCTCCACTGAAGCTTTCTTT.

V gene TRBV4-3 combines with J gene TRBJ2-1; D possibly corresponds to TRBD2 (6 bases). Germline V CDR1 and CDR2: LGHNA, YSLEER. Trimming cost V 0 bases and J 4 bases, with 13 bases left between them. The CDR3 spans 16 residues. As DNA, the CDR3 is TGCGCCAGCAGCCAAGAGCGGAGGGTCGGGTACAATGAGCAGTTCTTC. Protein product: CASSQERRVGYNEQFF.